The entry that follows covers one TCR beta chain sequence. No antigen is known for it. CDR3 length equals 12 residues. V was shortened by 3 bases and J by 4 bases, with 7 bases between the two germline ends. Germline assignment: CDR1 LNHNV and CDR2 YYDKDF (reference sequence). The data originate from a study of shared clonotypes between healthy human individuals. Study-level points and caveats: Among the subsets, naive ones generally showed larger estimated richness than memory ones. Sharing across four donors was highest in naive CD4 (roughly 5%) and lowest in memory CD8 (0.4%).

Replicate PCRs run on sorted subsets employed roughly 190 ng DNA, around 27,000 T cell genomes. Method: immunoSEQ multiplex PCR; TCRdb's copy keeps in-frame clones and lacks some. Of about 580,000 clones detected, 98% appear once; the ten largest clones hold approximately 0.33%. Naive CD8 isolation took CD45RO-negative cells positively selected for CCR7 and excluded terminally differentiated effector memory CD45RA+ cells. This clonotype originated in a man under 40 in good health. The sample consisted of naive CD8+ T cells sorted from blood. V and J are TRBV15 and TRBJ2-7; D possibly corresponds to TRBD2 (5 bases). The CDR3 spells CATSSAGYEQYF. The CDR3 DNA sequence: TGTGCCACCAGCAGTGCGGGTTACGAGCAGTACTTC. Filled out from reference TRBV15 and TRBJ2-7, the complete variable domain reads DAMVIQNPRYQVTQFGKPVTLSCSQTLNHNVMYWYQQKSSQAPKLLFHYYDKDFNNEADTPDNFQSRRPNTSFCFLDIRSPGLGDTAMYLCATSSAGYEQYFGPGTRLTVT.